The rows below give T cell receptor beta chains drawn from one sample of a study of beta chain features in type 1 diabetes. TCRdb's table, derived via immunoSEQ multiplex PCR, lists solely in-frame clones and lacks some. Among 640,000 or so clones, roughly 12% were seen once, and the ten largest hold 0.02% to 0.025%. Sequencing used naive CD4+ T cells from blood. The source is a young man with type 1 diabetes. The CDR3 runs from the conserved cysteine through the conserved F or W. A D gene is named only where the DNA matches it firmly. A row's size may be missing; if present it is once, few, many or a size class.

v_gene,d_gene,abundance,j_gene,CDR3nt,CDR3aa
TRBV27,TRBD1,few,TRBJ1-2,TGTGCCAGCAGATGGACAGGGGAAGGCTATGGCTACACCTTC,CASRWTGEGYGYTF
TRBV6-5,NA,NA,TRBJ1-1,TGTGCCAGCAGTTACGGGGACACATTGGGCACTGAAGCTTTCTTT,CASSYGDTLGTEAFF
TRBV2,NA,few,TRBJ1-2,TGTGCCAGCAGCGACCGGACAGCCAATGGCTACACCTTC,CASSDRTANGYTF
TRBV30,NA,few,TRBJ2-7,TGTGCCTGGACTTCAGGGTACGAGCAGTACTTC,CAWTSGYEQYF
TRBV11-2,TRBD1,NA,TRBJ1-4,TGTGCCAGCAGCCCCGAGGGACAGCCAAATGAAAAACTGTTTTTT,CASSPEGQPNEKLFF
TRBV28,NA,NA,TRBJ2-1,TGTGCCAGCAGCTCTCAGCCCCTGGGTGAGCAGTTCTTC,CASSSQPLGEQFF
TRBV28,TRBD1,NA,TRBJ1-5,TGTGCCAGCAACCCGGGACAGGGGATAAGGCAGCCCCAGCATTTT,CASNPGQGIRQPQHF
TRBV10-3,NA,NA,TRBJ2-2,TGTGCCATCAGCGGGGGACACCTGAACACCGGGGAGCTGTTTTTT,CAISGGHLNTGELFF
TRBV9,NA,NA,TRBJ1-1,TGTGCCAGCAGCTCCGGGGGCGGAGTTGTTGCTGAAGCTTTCTTT,CASSSGGGVVAEAFF
TRBV6-5,NA,few,TRBJ1-1,TGTGCCAGCAGTTACTTGAGGGCGTCGGGGACTGAAGCTTTCTTT,CASSYLRASGTEAFF
TRBV25-1,NA,few,TRBJ1-4,TGTGCCAGCAGTCCTGCGATGGAAAAACTGTTTTTT,CASSPAMEKLFF